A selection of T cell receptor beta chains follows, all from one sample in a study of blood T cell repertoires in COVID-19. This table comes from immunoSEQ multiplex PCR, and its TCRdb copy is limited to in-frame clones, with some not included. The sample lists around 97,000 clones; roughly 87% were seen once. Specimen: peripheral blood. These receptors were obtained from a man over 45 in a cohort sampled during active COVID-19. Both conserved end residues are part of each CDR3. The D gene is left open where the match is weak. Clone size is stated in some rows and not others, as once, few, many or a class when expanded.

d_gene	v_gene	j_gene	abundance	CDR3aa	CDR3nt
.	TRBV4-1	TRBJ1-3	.	CASSQAGANGNTIYF	TGCGCCAGCAGCCAGGCGGGGGCTAACGGAAACACCATATATTTT
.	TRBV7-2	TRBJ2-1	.	CASSLDGGIYNEQFF	TGTGCCAGCAGCTTAGATGGCGGAATCTACAATGAGCAGTTCTTC
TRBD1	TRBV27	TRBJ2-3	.	CASSSGGATDTQYF	TGTGCCAGCAGTTCAGGGGGCGCGACAGATACGCAGTATTTT
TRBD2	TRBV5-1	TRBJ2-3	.	CASSLVGLVTDTQYF	TGCGCCAGCAGCTTGGTTGGACTAGTCACAGATACGCAGTATTTT
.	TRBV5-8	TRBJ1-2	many	CASSWRASWGYTF	TGTGCCAGCAGCTGGCGGGCCAGTTGGGGCTACACCTTC
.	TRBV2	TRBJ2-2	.	CASSEGRTTGELFF	TGTGCCAGCAGTGAAGGCAGAACCACCGGGGAGCTGTTTTTT
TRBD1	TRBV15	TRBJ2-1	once	CATSRDRGDRGWIEQFF	TGTGCCACCAGCAGAGATCGAGGTGACAGGGGGTGGATTGAGCAGTTCTTC
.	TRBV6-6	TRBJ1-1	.	CASDLGTNTEAFF	TGTGCCAGCGATCTCGGGACTAACACTGAAGCTTTCTTT
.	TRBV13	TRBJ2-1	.	CASSRRQSNEQFF	TGTGCCAGCAGCCGTAGACAGAGCAATGAGCAGTTCTTC
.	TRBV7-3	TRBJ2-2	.	CASSHIGKAKPGELFF	TGTGCCAGCAGCCACATCGGGAAGGCCAAACCCGGGGAGCTGTTTTTT
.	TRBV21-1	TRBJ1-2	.	CASSQETQGCYGYTF	TGTGCCAGCAGCCAAGAGACACAGGGGTGCTATGGCTACACCTTC
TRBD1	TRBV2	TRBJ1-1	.	CASSEWTGNEAFF	TGTGCCAGCAGCGAATGGACAGGCAATGAAGCTTTCTTT
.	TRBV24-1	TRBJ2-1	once	CATSEGGYNEQFF	TGTGCCACCAGTGAAGGAGGCTACAATGAGCAGTTCTTC
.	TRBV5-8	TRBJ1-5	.	CASSLEGQGGNQPQHF	TGTGCCAGCAGCTTGGAAGGGCAGGGAGGGAATCAGCCCCAGCATTTT
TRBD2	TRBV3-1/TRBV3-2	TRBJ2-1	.	CASSLTAGGYNEQFF	TGTGCCAGCAGCCTGACAGCGGGGGGGTACAATGAGCAGTTCTTC
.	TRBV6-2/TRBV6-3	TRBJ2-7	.	CASSQQYEQYF	TGTGCCAGCAGCCAACAGTACGAGCAGTACTTC
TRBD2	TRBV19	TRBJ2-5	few	CASSIRTSGAQETQYF	TGTGCCAGTAGTATACGGACTAGCGGGGCCCAAGAGACCCAGTACTTC
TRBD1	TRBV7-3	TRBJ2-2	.	CASSPGTGVSGELFF	TGTGCCAGCAGCCCCGGGACAGGGGTTTCCGGGGAGCTGTTTTTT
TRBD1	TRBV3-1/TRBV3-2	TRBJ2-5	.	CASSLRQGVIQETQYF	TGTGCCAGCAGCTTACGACAGGGGGTTATCCAAGAGACCCAGTACTTC
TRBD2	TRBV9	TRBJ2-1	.	CASSVAIAGGREQFF	TGTGCCAGCAGCGTAGCGATAGCGGGGGGCCGGGAGCAGTTCTTC
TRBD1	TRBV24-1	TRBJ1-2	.	CATSDSDRDGYTF	TGTGCCACCAGTGATTCCGACAGGGATGGCTACACCTTC
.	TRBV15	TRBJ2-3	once	CATSRDQQGTQYF	TGTGCCACCAGCAGAGATCAACAGGGTACGCAGTATTTT
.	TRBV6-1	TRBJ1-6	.	CASSEKFGGGSNSPLHF	TGTGCCAGCAGTGAAAAATTCGGCGGGGGCTCGAATTCACCCCTCCACTTT
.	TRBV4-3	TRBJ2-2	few	CASSQQEGTGELFF	TGCGCCAGCAGCCAGCAGGAGGGCACCGGGGAGCTGTTTTTT
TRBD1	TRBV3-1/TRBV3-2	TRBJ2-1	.	CASSRQGAGSYNEQFF	TGTGCCAGCAGCCGACAGGGGGCTGGATCCTACAATGAGCAGTTCTTC
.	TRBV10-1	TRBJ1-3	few	CASSAGHSGNTIYF	TGCGCCAGCAGTGCCGGACACTCTGGAAACACCATATATTTT